This TCR beta chain derives from a study of somatic mutations in cytotoxic T cells in rheumatoid arthritis. Whole-study context: Certain T-cell populations stained with V beta antibodies were FACS-sorted to nearly 100% purity, and V beta1+ cells were TCRB-sequenced. Study-wide points: Among approximately 60 patients, several showed a largest CD8+ clone that surpassed 20% of CD8+ cells.

Concerning this clone itself: Its target is unknown.

Positive selection using magnetic beads isolated the CD4+ and CD8+ cells (purity was checked by flow cytometry). Per the study methods: There were rare matches between patient CD8+ clones larger than 1% and published virus-specific TCRB sequences. Generated by immunoSEQ multiplex PCR, the TCRdb table keeps only in-frame clones and is missing some. The DNA was the basis for D and trimming; V, J and clone size are from that table. The table has roughly 16,000 clones, roughly 82% seen once. The V gene's germline CDR1 is SGHTA and CDR2 FQGNSA. The CDR3 totals 14 residues. V was pared by 6 bases and J by 4 bases, with 16 bases between.

What was sequenced was CD8+ T cells sorted from blood. This sequence was found in a woman in her forties or fifties with rheumatoid arthritis. The V gene is TRBV7-2, the J gene TRBJ2-7, with D possibly TRBD2 on 6 matching bases. The DNA of the CDR3 is TGTGCCAGCAGGCCGGGACTCCCTGTTTACGAGCAGTACTTC. Residues: CASRPGLPVYEQYF.